The clone carrying this T cell receptor (beta chain) was observed a single time. This entry is derived from a study of blood T cell repertoires in COVID-19. At the level of the study: The origin of the acute and convalescent COVID-19 samples was the United States, Italy and Spain. Sources were T cells, B-cell-depleted T cells, or PBMCs; the material itself was cDNA or gDNA.

Authors' data handling: Amplification with reference gene primers provided the estimates of nucleated cell counts. TCRdb's table, derived via immunoSEQ multiplex PCR, lists solely in-frame clones and lacks some. That table gives V, J and clone size, and the DNA gave D and trimming. The sample carries some 90,000 clones, less than 90% recorded once. Sequenced material: peripheral blood. The clonotype comes from a man older than 75 with active or convalescent COVID-19.

The CDR3 region has the DNA TGTGCCAGCAGCCGCCGACAGGAGTTCTACGAGCAGTACTTC. It specifies CASSRRQEFYEQYF. V and J are TRBV14 and TRBJ2-7, with D possibly TRBD1 on 6 matching bases. This CDR3 is 14 amino acids long. V shed 4 bases and J shed 3 bases, with 13 bases lying between them. The germline V gene has CDR1 SGHDN and CDR2 FVKESK.